The text below deals with one T cell receptor beta chain. What it binds is unknown. Clones were read by immunoSEQ multiplex PCR, and TCRdb kept only the in-frame ones, dropping some. Counted here are roughly 180,000 clones, about 91% occurring once; the ten biggest clones make up 1% to 1.5%. Deletions cut 0 bases from V and 1 base from J, with 10 bases between. The germline V gene encodes CDR1 SGHRS and CDR2 YFSETQ. The CDR3 runs to 15 residues. The data were taken from a study of T cell responses to AZD1222 COVID-19 vaccine. Study outcomes and limitations: The study found vaccine-associated CD4 TCRs spanning spike, dominant at 160-218 and 743-854. Spike-specific TCR depth and breadth grew after two AZD1222 doses. Donors skewed white British and female; clonal diversity was possibly underestimated.

The sequences come from peripheral blood, collected 28 days after the second AZD1222 dose. This clonotype originated in an adult who received the AZD1222 COVID-19 vaccine. The chain links TRBV5-1 to TRBJ1-1; tentative D call: TRBD1 (6 bases). The CDR3 region is CASSLGGTKNTEAFF. CDR3 nucleotides: TGCGCCAGCAGCTTGGGAGGGACAAAGAACACTGAAGCTTTCTTT.